A single sample is the source of the 20 T cell receptor beta chains below, sequenced in a study of blood T cells in healthy people across ages. Combining a sample-barcoded 5' primer with a J-beta primer mix, a second PCR ran for about 7 to 11 cycles. From the 5' RACE reads, TCRdb called clonotypes with MiXCR, one entry per CDR3 protein. The sample holds 700,000 or so distinct CDR3 sequences, 22% seen once. The sequenced material came from blood. The receptor set was obtained from a man in his 70s in good health.

The V gene is TRBV7-8, the J gene TRBJ2-2, with no clear D. The CDR3 extends over 15 amino acids. V lost 4 bases to trimming and J lost 0 bases, with 9 bases between them. Germline V gives CDR1 SGHVS, CDR2 FQNEAQ. CDR3 bases: TGTGCCAGCAGCTCTAGTGGGGCGAACACCGGGGAGCTGTTTTTT. This encodes CASSSSGANTGELFF.

Concerning this clonotype: The germline gene is not matched at one end of the junction; a read error may be the cause. The chain's CDR3 is CTSRGDTEAFF. DNA for the CDR3: TGCACCAGCAGGGGTGACACTGAAGCTTTCTTT. V usage is TRBV5-1 and J usage is TRBJ1-1, with D perhaps matching TRBD1 (6 bases). Germline V gene sequence: CDR1 SGHRS, CDR2 YFSETQ. The CDR3 contains 11 residues.

The chain uses TRBV29-1 and TRBJ1-2; 12 nucleotides agree with TRBD1. This CDR3 is built from 14 residues. The V segment lost 4 bases and the J segment 8 bases; nucleotides outside the gene matches: 8. Germline V gene data show CDR1 as SQVTM and CDR2 as ANQGSEA. CDR3 residues: CSVVPGQGARGYTF. CDR3 DNA: TGCAGCGTTGTGCCGGGACAGGGGGCGCGGGGCTACACCTTC. The whole variable domain, remainder taken from reference TRBV29-1 and TRBJ1-2, is SAVISQKPSRDICQRGTSLTIQCQVDSQVTMMFWYRQQPGQSLTLIATANQGSEATYESGFVIDKFPISRPNLTFSTLTVSNMSPEDSSIYLCSVVPGQGARGYTFGSGTRLTVV.

CDR3 sequence: CSANSLDSSLEQFF. CDR3 nucleotide sequence: TGCAGTGCCAATTCCCTAGACAGTTCCCTTGAGCAGTTCTTC. J is TRBJ2-1 and V is TRBV20-1, with TRBD1 as a possible D gene (5 bases). Germline V CDR1 and CDR2: DFQATT, SNEGSKA (reference sequence). This CDR3 is built from 14 residues. V lost 6 bases, J lost 9 bases, and 21 bases lay in between.

This clonotype showed up just a few times. This chain uses TRBV12-3 or TRBV12-4 with TRBJ1-4; 10 nucleotides agree with TRBD1. J gave up 3 bases and V 6 bases, and 16 bases lay outside the gene matches. The CDR3 covers 19 residues. CDR3 in DNA: TGTGCCAGCAGCCTGGGTGACAGGGGGCCGCTTGCGTCTAATGAAAAACTGTTTTTT. This translates into CASSLGDRGPLASNEKLFF.

The rearrangement joins TRBV5-6 to TRBJ2-3; D is unresolved. The V and J ends lost 4 bases and 1 base respectively, with 13 bases between them. The CDR3 has 15 amino acids. Looked up from germline, CDR1 is SGHDT and CDR2 is YYEEEE. The CDR3 loop is CASSQMGEGTDTQYF. CDR3 DNA sequence: TGTGCCAGCAGCCAGATGGGCGAGGGCACAGATACGCAGTATTTT.

The V and J genes are TRBV7-8 and TRBJ1-1; D might be TRBD1 (6 bases). CDR3 length: 17 amino acids. V gave up 5 bases and J gave up 0 bases, with 19 bases separating them. Germline assignment: CDR1 SGHVS and CDR2 FQNEAQ. The CDR3 DNA reads as TGTGCCAGCAGCGGTGGGGGGGGGCTTACAATGAACACTGAAGCTTTCTTT. The encoded protein is CASSGGGGLTMNTEAFF.

On this clonotype itself: A much larger clone lies a single base off, so this may be a read error. The chain joins TRBV12-3 or TRBV12-4 to TRBJ2-5, with 7 bases aligning to TRBD1. After removal of 9 bases from V and 2 bases from J, the junction contained 3 bases not matched to a gene. The CDR3 contains 12 residues. CDR3 DNA: TGTGCCAGGGGACAGTTACAAGAGACCCAGTACTTC. Protein sequence: CARGQLQETQYF.

This chain joins TRBV6-2 or TRBV6-3 and TRBJ2-2, with 11 bases fitting TRBD2. CDR3 length: 15 amino acids. The J segment lost 7 bases and the V segment lost 6 bases, leaving 7 bases of the junction unmatched. Germline CDR1 reads MNHEY; CDR2 reads SVGEGT. The CDR3 protein is CASSQTSGSSGELFF. As DNA, the CDR3 is TGTGCCAGCAGCCAAACTAGCGGGAGTAGCGGGGAGCTGTTTTTT.

The J gene is TRBJ2-3, the V gene TRBV5-1, with TRBD2 as a possible D gene (6 bases). The CDR3 loop spans 18 amino acids. Germline CDR1 is SGHRS and CDR2 is YFSETQ. Trimming removed 2 bases at V and 2 bases at J, with 21 bases between. The CDR3 region is CASSLGTESEVDTDTQYF. Here the CDR3 DNA reads TGCGCCAGCAGCTTAGGGACTGAAAGTGAGGTGGACACAGATACGCAGTATTTT.

The sample holds a few counts of this clonotype. V is TRBV27 and J is TRBJ1-2; D perhaps matches TRBD1 (6 bases). Germline V lookup: CDR1 MNHEY, CDR2 SMNVEV (reference sequence). The CDR3 consists of 16 residues. V was shortened by 5 bases and J by 5 bases, with 21 bases between the two germline ends. The CDR3 DNA sequence: TGTGCCAGCAGTACCATTCCCCGACAGGCCTTTTATGGCTACACCTTC. The encoded protein is CASSTIPRQAFYGYTF.

The chain recombines TRBV12-3 or TRBV12-4 with TRBJ2-1, with D possibly called TRBD1 or TRBD2 (5 bases each). The J call may be incorrect, as the DNA end agrees better with TRBJ2-5. The CDR3 is 17 amino acids. The DNA of the CDR3 is TGTGCCAGCAGTTTATGCCTCGATCCAAGGGGAGTAGGGACCCAGTACTTC. It encodes CASSLCLDPRGVGTQYF.

This clonotype was counted many times. This sequence joins TRBV6-1 and TRBJ2-1; TRBD2 matches at 11 bases. Germline V gives CDR1 MNHNS, CDR2 SASEGT. The CDR3 is 14 amino acids. Unmatched junction bases numbered 5, after V lost 9 bases and J lost 4 bases. Here the CDR3 reads CASQTSGGYNEQFF. For the CDR3, the DNA is TGTGCCAGTCAAACTAGCGGGGGTTACAATGAGCAGTTCTTC.

The V and J genes are TRBV29-1 and TRBJ2-3, with 9 bases fitting TRBD1. The CDR3 contains 14 residues. The junction had 3 bases not matched to a gene; V was cut back by 2 bases and J by 3 bases. CDR1 and CDR2 from the germline V gene are SQVTM and ANQGSEA. In nucleotides, the CDR3 is TGCAGCGTTGAATTTGACAGGGGGACAGATACGCAGTATTTT. It encodes CSVEFDRGTDTQYF.

V and J are TRBV11-2 and TRBJ2-3; 9 bases align to TRBD2. The CDR3 spans 17 residues. Germline V gene lookup returns CDR1 SGHAT and CDR2 FQNNGV. The trim removed 1 base at V and 2 bases at J, leaving 7 bases unmatched. CDR3 sequence reads: CASSLVLAGTSTDTQYF. CDR3 in DNA: TGTGCCAGCAGCTTAGTTCTAGCGGGGACTTCCACAGATACGCAGTATTTT.

J is TRBJ2-6 and V is TRBV3-1, with no clear D. CDR1 LGHDT and CDR2 YNNKEL come from the germline V gene (reference sequence). V lost 1 base and J 5 bases, leaving 6 bases between the germline ends. The CDR3 has 14 amino acids. The CDR3 bases are TGTGCCAGCAGCCAAGGGGTACGGGCCAACGTCCTGACTTTC. Translation gives CASSQGVRANVLTF.

This clonotype appeared a few times. The J gene is TRBJ2-1, the V gene TRBV11-2, with D possibly TRBD2 on 7 matching bases. Trimming took 0 bases from V and 7 from J, leaving 16 bases between them. This CDR3 has 16 amino acids. The germline V gene encodes CDR1 SGHAT and CDR2 FQNNGV. The CDR3 loop reads CASSLDLGGGGNEQFF. The DNA of the CDR3 is TGTGCCAGCAGCTTAGATCTTGGAGGGGGAGGGAATGAGCAGTTCTTC.

The chain is built from TRBV6-6 and TRBJ2-2; D remains unclear. The germline V and J ends were trimmed by 5 bases and 6 bases, with 7 bases remaining between them. This CDR3 comprises 12 residues. From germline, CDR1 is MNHNY and CDR2 SVGAGI (reference sequence). CDR3 residues: CASSRPAGELFF. CDR3 nucleotides: TGTGCCAGCAGTCGCCCGGCCGGGGAGCTGTTTTTT.

This clonotype was counted ten times or more. The chain has TRBV20-1 and TRBJ2-1; possible D gene TRBD2, 5 bases. Trimming shortened V by 5 bases and J by 10 bases, and 15 bases separated the two germline ends. Germline V gene data show CDR1 as DFQATT and CDR2 as SNEGSKA (reference sequence). The CDR3 consists of 12 residues. The chain's CDR3 is CSAGRGVVEQFF. CDR3 sequence (DNA): TGCAGTGCTGGGAGAGGAGTAGTGGAGCAGTTCTTC.

The table lists this clonotype with a few counts. The chain recombines TRBV2 with TRBJ2-1; D gene uncertain. The germline V gene has CDR1 SNHLY and CDR2 FYNNEI. Between the trimmed V and J ends, which lost 6 bases and 5 bases, there was a span of 8 bases. This CDR3 region has 12 residues. The CDR3 bases are TGTGCCAGCAGAGGTATTAACAATGAGCAGTTCTTC. It encodes CASRGINNEQFF.